The next 10 T cell receptor beta chains were all read from a single sample in a study of CD8 T cells in ankylosing spondylitis. From the 5' RACE reads, TCRdb called clonotypes with MiXCR, one entry per CDR3 protein. The sample lists 250,000 or so distinct CDR3 sequences, roughly a quarter occurring once. Material for sequencing was blood, either unsorted or a sorted T cell fraction (not recorded which). These receptors all come from a male donor with ankylosing spondylitis or in good health (not recorded which).

V gene TRBV12-3 or TRBV12-4 combines with J gene TRBJ1-1; D not resolved. Trimming stripped 3 bases from V and 3 bases from J, with 8 bases between. This CDR3 is 13 amino acids long. The CDR3 DNA reads as TGTGCCAGCAGTTTTGGCGGGGACACTGAAGCTTTCTTT. Protein product: CASSFGGDTEAFF.

The chain recombines TRBV5-1 with TRBJ2-6; D possibly corresponds to TRBD2 (6 bases). From germline, CDR1 is SGHRS and CDR2 YFSETQ. Trimming removed 4 bases at V and 3 bases at J, with 14 bases between. This CDR3 contains 16 residues. CDR3 region: CASSQSWGGGANVLTF. CDR3 in DNA: TGCGCCAGCAGCCAGAGCTGGGGAGGTGGGGCCAACGTCCTGACTTTC.

J is TRBJ2-5 and V is TRBV4-2; 7 positions match TRBD2. V lost 4 bases and J lost 5; bases outside the gene matches: 10. This CDR3 spans 15 amino acids. Germline-derived CDR1 and CDR2 are LGHNA and YNFKEQ. DNA of the CDR3: TGTGCCAGCAGCCTCCGACTAGCCGGAGGGGAGACCCAGTACTTC. This gives the protein CASSLRLAGGETQYF.

This clonotype was detected many times. The chain links TRBV10-3 to TRBJ1-3; possible D gene TRBD1, 5 bases. From germline, CDR1 is ENHRY and CDR2 SYGVKD. The CDR3 length is 15 residues. The germline V and J ends were trimmed by 0 bases and 4 bases, with 10 bases remaining between them. For the CDR3, the DNA is TGTGCCATCAGTGAGTCAGGAGGGGTCGGAAACACCATATATTTT. This codes for CAISESGGVGNTIYF.

This clonotype occurred many times. The chain carries TRBV20-1 and TRBJ1-4, with D perhaps TRBD1 (5 bases). Germline lookup yields CDR1 DFQATT and CDR2 SNEGSKA (reference sequence). The CDR3 is 14 amino acids. V lost 3 bases, J lost 3 bases, and 11 bases lay in between. DNA for the CDR3: TGCAGTGCTAGGCGTGCGGGGCCTAATGAAAAACTGTTTTTT. Translation: CSARRAGPNEKLFF.

The V and J genes are TRBV20-1 and TRBJ1-6, with D unclear. V lost 1 base and J 18 bases, leaving 13 bases between the germline ends. This CDR3 is built from 11 residues. Germline V gene data show CDR1 as DFQATT and CDR2 as SNEGSKA (reference sequence). Here the CDR3 reads CSARAQHGPHF. DNA for the CDR3: TGCAGTGCTAGAGCCCAACATGGACCCCACTTT.

The CDR3 nucleotides are TGTGCCACCAGCAGAGATCAGGGGGATAGGGCTTTCTTT. Protein product: CATSRDQGDRAFF. The chain has TRBV15 and TRBJ1-1; 7 bases line up with TRBD1. V trimming: 0 bases; J trimming: 11 bases; junction bases outside the gene matches: 6. Germline V gene lookup returns CDR1 LNHNV and CDR2 YYDKDF (reference sequence). There are 13 residues in the CDR3.

This clonotype was recorded at least ten times. J is TRBJ2-3 and V is TRBV18, with D unresolved. Trimming shortened V by 0 bases and J by 6 bases, and 7 bases separated the two germline ends. Per the germline V gene, CDR1 is KGHSH and CDR2 is LQKENI. The CDR3 contains 13 residues. CDR3 sequence: CASSPPLEDTQYF. DNA for the CDR3: TGTGCCAGCTCACCACCGCTAGAGGATACGCAGTATTTT.

The gene calls are TRBV12-3 or TRBV12-4 and TRBJ1-6; weak D call: TRBD1 (5 bases). V was pared by 2 bases and J by 10 bases, with 15 bases between. The CDR3 contains 15 residues. CDR3 sequence: CASSLLGVEGSPLHF. The CDR3 bases are TGTGCCAGCAGTTTATTGGGGGTAGAGGGCTCACCCCTCCACTTT.

The gene calls are TRBV20-1 and TRBJ1-6; D not certain. CDR1 is DFQATT, CDR2 SNEGSKA, per germline (reference sequence). This CDR3 comprises 13 residues. V shed 5 bases and J shed 7 bases, with 12 bases lying between them. CDR3 bases: TGCAGTGCTCGAAATAAAGGGAATTCACCCCTCCACTTT. Its protein is CSARNKGNSPLHF.